This note documents a single T cell receptor (beta chain) sequence. The antigen is not known. These data are taken from a study of T cell responses to AZD1222 COVID-19 vaccine. The study's findings and limits: Donors were mostly white British, more females; clonal diversity possibly underestimated.

The data were produced by immunoSEQ multiplex PCR, yet TCRdb's version contains in-frame clones alone and is incomplete. The table shows approximately 100,000 clones, with about 89% occurring only once. Per germline, CDR1 SQVTM and CDR2 ANQGSEA. The CDR3 loop spans 15 amino acids. V dropped 6 bases and J dropped 1 base, with 19 bases sitting between them. Here the sequenced sample was peripheral blood, taken on day 0 of AZD1222 vaccination. V and J are TRBV29-1 and TRBJ2-7, with D perhaps matching TRBD1 (6 bases). This sequence was found in an adult in good health. The CDR3, as DNA: TGCAGCGTCCCCCTCCACGGACAGAAATCCTACGAGCAGTACTTC. This sequence encodes CSVPLHGQKSYEQYF.